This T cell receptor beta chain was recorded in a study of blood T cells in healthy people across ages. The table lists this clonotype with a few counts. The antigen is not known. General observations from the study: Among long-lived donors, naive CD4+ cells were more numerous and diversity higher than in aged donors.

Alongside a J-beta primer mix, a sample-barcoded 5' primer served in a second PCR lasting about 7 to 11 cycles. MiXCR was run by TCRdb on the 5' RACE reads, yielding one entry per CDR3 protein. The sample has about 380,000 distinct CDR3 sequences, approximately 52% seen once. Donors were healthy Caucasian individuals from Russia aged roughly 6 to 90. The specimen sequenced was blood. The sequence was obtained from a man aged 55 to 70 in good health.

The CDR3 protein is CASSPRATARGSSYEQYF. The DNA for the CDR3 is TGCGCCAGCAGCCCCAGAGCGACCGCGAGAGGTAGCTCCTACGAGCAGTACTTC. This sequence joins TRBV5-1 and TRBJ2-7, with D hard to call. The CDR3 is 18 amino acids. V lost 4 bases and J 0 bases, leaving 23 bases between the germline ends. Germline lookup yields CDR1 SGHRS and CDR2 YFSETQ.